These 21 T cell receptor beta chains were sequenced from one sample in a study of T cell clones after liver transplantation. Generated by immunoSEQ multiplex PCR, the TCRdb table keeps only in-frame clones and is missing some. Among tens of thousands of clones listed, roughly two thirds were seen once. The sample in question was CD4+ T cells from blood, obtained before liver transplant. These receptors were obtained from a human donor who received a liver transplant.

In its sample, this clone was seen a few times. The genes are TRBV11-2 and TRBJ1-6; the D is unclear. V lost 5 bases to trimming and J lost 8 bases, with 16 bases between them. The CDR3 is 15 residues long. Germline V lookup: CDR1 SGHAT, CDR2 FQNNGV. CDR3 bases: TGTGCCAGCAGCCCCCCGAGAGGGAGGGATTCACCCCTCCACTTT. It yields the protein CASSPPRGRDSPLHF.

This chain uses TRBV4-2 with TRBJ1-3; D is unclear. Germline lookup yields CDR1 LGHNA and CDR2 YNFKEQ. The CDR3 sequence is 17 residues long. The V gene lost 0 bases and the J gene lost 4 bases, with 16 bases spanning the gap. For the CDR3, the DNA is TGTGCCAGCAGCCAAGATCAATGGAGCACCAGCGGAAACACCATATATTTT. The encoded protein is CASSQDQWSTSGNTIYF.

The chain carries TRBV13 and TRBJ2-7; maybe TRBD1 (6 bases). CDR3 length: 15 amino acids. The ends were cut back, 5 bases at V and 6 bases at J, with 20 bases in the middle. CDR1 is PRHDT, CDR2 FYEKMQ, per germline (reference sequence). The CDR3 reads CASSPTLDRTPEQYF. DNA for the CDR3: TGTGCCAGCAGCCCAACCCTCGACAGGACCCCCGAGCAGTACTTC.

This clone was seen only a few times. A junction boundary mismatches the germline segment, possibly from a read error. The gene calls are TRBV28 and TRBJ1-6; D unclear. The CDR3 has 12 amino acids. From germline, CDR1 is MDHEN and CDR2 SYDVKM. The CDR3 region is CASRSSNSPLHF. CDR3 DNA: TGTGCCAGCCGGTCCTCTAATTCACCCCTCCACTTT.

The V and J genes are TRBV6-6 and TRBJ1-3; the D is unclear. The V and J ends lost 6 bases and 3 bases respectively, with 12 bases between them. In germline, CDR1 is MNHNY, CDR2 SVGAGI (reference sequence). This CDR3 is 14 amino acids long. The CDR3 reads CASSPPEGGNTIYF. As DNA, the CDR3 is TGTGCCAGCAGCCCCCCGGAGGGTGGAAACACCATATATTTT.

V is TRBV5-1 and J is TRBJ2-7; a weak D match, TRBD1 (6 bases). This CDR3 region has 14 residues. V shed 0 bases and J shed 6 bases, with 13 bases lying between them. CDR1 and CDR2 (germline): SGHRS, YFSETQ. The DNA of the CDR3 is TGCGCCAGCAGCTTGGCCGCGAGCAGGGGCGAGCAGTACTTC. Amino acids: CASSLAASRGEQYF.

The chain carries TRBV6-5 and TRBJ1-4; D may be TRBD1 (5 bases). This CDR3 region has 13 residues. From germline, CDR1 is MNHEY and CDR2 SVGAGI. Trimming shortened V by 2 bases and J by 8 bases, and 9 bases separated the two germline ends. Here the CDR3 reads CASSYDSGEKLFF. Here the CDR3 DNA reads TGTGCCAGCAGTTACGACAGTGGAGAAAAACTGTTTTTT.

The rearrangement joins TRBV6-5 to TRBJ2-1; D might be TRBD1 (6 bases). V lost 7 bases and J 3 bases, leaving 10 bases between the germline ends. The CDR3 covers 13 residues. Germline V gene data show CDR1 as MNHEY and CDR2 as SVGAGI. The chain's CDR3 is CASNSGVYNEQFF. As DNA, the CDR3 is TGTGCCAGCAATTCAGGGGTCTACAATGAGCAGTTCTTC.

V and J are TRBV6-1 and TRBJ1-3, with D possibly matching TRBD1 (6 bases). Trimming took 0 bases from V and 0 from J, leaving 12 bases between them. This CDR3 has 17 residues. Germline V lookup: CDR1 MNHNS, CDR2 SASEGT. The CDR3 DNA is TGTGCCAGCAGTGAAGCGGGCAGGGGAAACTCTGGAAACACCATATATTTT. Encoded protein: CASSEAGRGNSGNTIYF.

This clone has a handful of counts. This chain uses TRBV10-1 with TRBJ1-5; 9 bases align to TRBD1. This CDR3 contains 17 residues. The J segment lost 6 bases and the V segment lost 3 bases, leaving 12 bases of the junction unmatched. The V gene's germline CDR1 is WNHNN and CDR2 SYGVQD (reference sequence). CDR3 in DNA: TGCGCCAGCAGTGAACCGACCCGGGACAGGGTTCCTCAGCCCCAGCATTTT. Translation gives CASSEPTRDRVPQPQHF.

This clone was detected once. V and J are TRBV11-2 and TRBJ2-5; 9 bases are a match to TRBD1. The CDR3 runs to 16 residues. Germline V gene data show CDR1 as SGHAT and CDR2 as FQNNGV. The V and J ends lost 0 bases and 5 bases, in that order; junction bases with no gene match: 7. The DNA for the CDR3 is TGTGCCAGCAGCTTAGATACAGGACAGGGGCCGGAGACCCAGTACTTC. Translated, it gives CASSLDTGQGPETQYF.

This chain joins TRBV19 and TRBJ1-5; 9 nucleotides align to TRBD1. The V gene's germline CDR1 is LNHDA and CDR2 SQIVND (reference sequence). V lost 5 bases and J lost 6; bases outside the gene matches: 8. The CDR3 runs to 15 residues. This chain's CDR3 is CASSPGQGMVQPQHF. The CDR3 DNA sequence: TGTGCCAGTAGTCCCGGACAGGGGATGGTTCAGCCCCAGCATTTT.

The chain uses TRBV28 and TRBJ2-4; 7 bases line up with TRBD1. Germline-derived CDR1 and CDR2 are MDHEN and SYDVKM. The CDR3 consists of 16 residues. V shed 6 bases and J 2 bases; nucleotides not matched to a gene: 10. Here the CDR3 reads CASREDRRRTKNIQYF. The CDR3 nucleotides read TGTGCCAGCAGGGAGGACAGGAGAAGAACCAAAAACATTCAGTACTTC. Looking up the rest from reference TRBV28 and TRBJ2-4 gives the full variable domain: DVKVTQSSRYLVKRTGEKVFLECVQDMDHENMFWYRQDPGLGLRLIYFSYDVKMKEKGDIPEGYSVSREKKERFSLILESASTNQTSMYLCASREDRRRTKNIQYFGAGTRLSVL.

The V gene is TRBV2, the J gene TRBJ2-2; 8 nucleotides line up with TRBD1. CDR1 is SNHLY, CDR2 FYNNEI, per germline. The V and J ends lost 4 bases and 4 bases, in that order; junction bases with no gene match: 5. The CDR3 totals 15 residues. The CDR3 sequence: CASSGQGAGTGELFF. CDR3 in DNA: TGTGCCAGCAGTGGGCAGGGGGCGGGCACCGGGGAGCTGTTTTTT.

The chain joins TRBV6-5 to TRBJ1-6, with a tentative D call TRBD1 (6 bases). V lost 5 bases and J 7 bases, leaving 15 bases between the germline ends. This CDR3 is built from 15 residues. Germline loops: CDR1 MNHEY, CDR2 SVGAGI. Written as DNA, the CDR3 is TGTGCCAGCAGTCAAAACAGGGAGGGGAATTCACCCCTCCACTTT. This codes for CASSQNREGNSPLHF.

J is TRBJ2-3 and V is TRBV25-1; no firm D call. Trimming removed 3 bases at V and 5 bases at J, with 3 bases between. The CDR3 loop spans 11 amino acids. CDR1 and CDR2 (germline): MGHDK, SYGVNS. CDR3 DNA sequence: TGTGCCAGCAGTGATAGAGATACGCAGTATTTT. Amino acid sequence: CASSDRDTQYF.

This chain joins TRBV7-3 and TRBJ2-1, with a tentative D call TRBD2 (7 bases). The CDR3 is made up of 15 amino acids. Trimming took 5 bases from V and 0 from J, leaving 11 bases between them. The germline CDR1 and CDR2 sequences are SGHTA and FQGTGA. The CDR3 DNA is TGTGCCAGCAGCCCTAGGGGGGGCTCCTACAATGAGCAGTTCTTC. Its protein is CASSPRGGSYNEQFF.

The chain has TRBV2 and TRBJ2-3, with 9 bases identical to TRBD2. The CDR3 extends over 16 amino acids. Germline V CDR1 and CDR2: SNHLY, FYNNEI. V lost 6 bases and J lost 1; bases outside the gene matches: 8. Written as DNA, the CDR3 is TGTGCCAGCAGAGTCCCCTTAGCGGGGGGCACAGATACGCAGTATTTT. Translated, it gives CASRVPLAGGTDTQYF.

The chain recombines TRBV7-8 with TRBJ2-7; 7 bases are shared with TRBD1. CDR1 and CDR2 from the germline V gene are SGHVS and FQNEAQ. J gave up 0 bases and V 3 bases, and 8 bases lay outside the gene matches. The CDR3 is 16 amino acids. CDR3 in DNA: TGTGCCAGCAGCTTTTTACCGGGACAGAGCTCCTACGAGCAGTACTTC. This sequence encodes CASSFLPGQSSYEQYF. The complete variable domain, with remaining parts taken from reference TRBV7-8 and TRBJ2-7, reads GAGVSQSPRYKVAKRGQDVALRCDPISGHVSLFWYQQALGQGPEFLTYFQNEAQLDKSGLPSDRFFAERPEGSVSTLKIQRTQQEDSAVYLCASSFLPGQSSYEQYFGPGTRLTVT.

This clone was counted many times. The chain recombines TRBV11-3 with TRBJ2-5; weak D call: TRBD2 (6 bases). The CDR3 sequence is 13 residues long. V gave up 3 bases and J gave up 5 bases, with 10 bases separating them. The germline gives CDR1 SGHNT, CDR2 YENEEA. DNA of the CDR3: TGTGCCAGCAGCTTCCGACGGGAGGAGACCCAGTACTTC. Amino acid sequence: CASSFRREETQYF.

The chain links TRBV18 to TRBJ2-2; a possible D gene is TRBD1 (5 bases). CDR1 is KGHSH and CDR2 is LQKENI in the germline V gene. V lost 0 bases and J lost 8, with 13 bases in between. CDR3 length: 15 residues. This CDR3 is CASSPPGRSGGELFF. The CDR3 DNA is TGTGCCAGCTCACCACCGGGGCGGAGTGGAGGGGAGCTGTTTTTT. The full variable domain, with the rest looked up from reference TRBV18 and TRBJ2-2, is NAGVMQNPRHLVRRRGQEARLRCSPMKGHSHVYWYRQLPEEGLKFMVYLQKENIIDESGMPKERFSAEFPKEGPSILRIQQVVRGDSAAYFCASSPPGRSGGELFFGEGSRLTVL.